Included here is one TCR beta chain sequence, with context. This sample was included in a study of OX40 agonist ivuxolimab in advanced cancers. Study overall: Dose-escalation patients' cancers were hepatocellular carcinoma, melanoma, renal cell or head and neck cancer.

Sequencing was performed with immunoSEQ multiplex PCR; in TCRdb, only in-frame clones are kept and a portion is missing. This sample yields roughly 8,000 clones, of which roughly 73% are seen a single time; around 60% belongs to the top ten. CDR1 MDHEN and CDR2 SYDVKM come from the germline V gene. The CDR3 is 15 amino acids. V gave up 1 base and J gave up 4 bases, with 13 bases separating them. The TCR originated in an adult with an advanced solid tumor such as melanoma, head and neck, liver or kidney cancer. This sequence joins TRBV28 and TRBJ1-1, with D perhaps TRBD1 (6 bases). This sample comprised CD4+ or CD8+ T cells sorted from blood, obtained in a trial of the OX40 agonist ivuxolimab. CDR3 residues: CASSLFRGAGTEAFF. The CDR3 DNA follows: TGTGCCAGCAGTTTATTCAGGGGCGCGGGCACTGAAGCTTTCTTT.